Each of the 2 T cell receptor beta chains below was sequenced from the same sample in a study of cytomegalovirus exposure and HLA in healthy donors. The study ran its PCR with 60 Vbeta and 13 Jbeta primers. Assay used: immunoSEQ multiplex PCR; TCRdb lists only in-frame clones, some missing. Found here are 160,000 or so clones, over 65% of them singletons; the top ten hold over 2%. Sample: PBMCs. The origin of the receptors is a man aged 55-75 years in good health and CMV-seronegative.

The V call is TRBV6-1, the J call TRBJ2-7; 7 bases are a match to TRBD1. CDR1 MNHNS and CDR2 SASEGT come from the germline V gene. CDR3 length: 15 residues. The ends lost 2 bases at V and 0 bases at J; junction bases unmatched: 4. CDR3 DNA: TGTGCCAGCAGTGAAAATCCAGGGGGCTCCTACGAGCAGTACTTC. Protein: CASSENPGGSYEQYF.

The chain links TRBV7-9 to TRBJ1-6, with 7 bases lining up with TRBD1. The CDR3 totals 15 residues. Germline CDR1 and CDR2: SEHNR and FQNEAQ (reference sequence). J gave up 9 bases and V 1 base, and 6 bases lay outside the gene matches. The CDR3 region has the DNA TGTGCCAGCAGCTTAGGAGACAGGGCTATTTCACCCCTCCACTTT. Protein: CASSLGDRAISPLHF.